This note documents a single T cell receptor beta chain sequence. The data were taken from a study of patients and donors after allogeneic stem cell transplantation. The germline V gene has CDR1 KGHSY and CDR2 FQNENV. V was clipped by 3 bases and J by 1 base; unmatched bases: 6. CDR3 length: 15 amino acids. TCRdb used MiXCR to reprocess the RT-PCR reads, holding one entry per CDR3 protein. The table shows around 150,000 distinct CDR3 sequences, with roughly 30% occurring only once. The sample was blood, either unsorted or a sorted T cell fraction (not recorded which). The clonotype was recovered from a human donor who was either an allogeneic HSCT recipient or a stem cell or donor lymphocyte infusion donor (not recorded which). It is not recorded whose cells these are; they may come from a transplant donor. This chain uses TRBV16 with TRBJ2-7, with 7 bases aligning to TRBD1. CDR3 sequence (DNA): TGTGCCAGCAGCCATCCGGGACAGCAGTCCTACGAGCAGTACTTC. This sequence encodes CASSHPGQQSYEQYF.